This TCR beta chain came from a study of cytomegalovirus exposure and HLA in healthy donors. Remarks on this clone: Its antigen is undetermined.

Germline V gene sequence: CDR1 SGHRS, CDR2 YFSETQ. The CDR3 covers 14 residues. The ends were cut back, 0 bases at V and 0 bases at J, with 6 bases in the middle. 60 Vbeta and 13 Jbeta primers were used in PCR. In the authors' workflow: Later, an analysis found 75 million to 100 million unique TCR beta chains, and around 10 million of these were shared. Here immunoSEQ multiplex PCR was the method, and the copy in TCRdb shows in-frame clones only, minus some. That table gives V, J and clone size, and the DNA gave D and trimming. The sample yields about 150,000 clones, more than 75% seen once. Whole-study findings and limits: The study flagged about 150 TCR beta chains as cytomegalovirus-associated. TCR sequences were mostly rare, though some public TCRs occurred in many donors.

Sequencing was carried out using PBMCs. The origin of this receptor is a man aged 40-49 years in good health and CMV-seronegative. V and J are TRBV5-1 and TRBJ2-5; D gene uncertain. CDR3 bases: TGCGCCAGCAGCTTGGCTACGGACCAAGAGACCCAGTACTTC. It translates to CASSLATDQETQYF.